This T cell receptor (beta chain) was sequenced in a study of shared clonotypes between healthy human individuals (dated by TCRdb to between 2020 and 2021). About the full investigation: A few men and two women, aged 18 to 49 years, made up the cohort. Per donor, three plates each were used for CD4 naive and CD4 memory, two for CD8 naive, and one for CD8 memory. The study deeply sequenced blood TCR repertoires of about 5 healthy adults to estimate repertoire size and the extent of clonotype sharing between individuals. To increase sequencing depth and limit assay-specific biases, different laboratories used diverse techniques to prepare libraries and sequence TCR repertoires. Per donor, leukapheresis produced somewhere between about 0.85 and 8.9 billion PBMCs. Broad study findings and their caveats: Higher generation probabilities were observed for clonotypes shared by all four sorted-subset donors than for non-shared clonotypes. Rarefaction of sorted-subset datasets indicated incomplete sequencing despite the large sequencing depth. Only blood was sampled, and tissue TCR repertoires likely differ from those in blood. Based on pairwise subsampling, the degree of clonotype sharing among donors was expected to be affected by sequencing depth. About 5% of naive CD4, 3.5% of naive CD8, around 2.3% of memory CD4, and 0.4% of memory CD8 clonotypes were shared across four donors. Estimated clonotype richness was generally larger for naive than for memory subsets. Because the study included a small number of donors, the genetic and exposure-history diversity represented was limited.

For the CD8 naive samples, CD45RO-negative cells were positively selected for CCR7, yielding a CD45RA+CCR7+ population from which TemRA cells were excluded. Healthy HIV-negative adults with no recently reported acute infections or vaccinations were included as donors. All donors were Caucasian adults living in Nashville, Tennessee, USA. After blood collection by leukapheresis, PBMCs were isolated using Ficoll-Histopaque density gradient centrifugation and then cryopreserved in the vapor phase of liquid nitrogen. Analytical flow cytometry was used to check the purity and quantity of every magnetically sorted T cell population. Genomic DNA was isolated from every sorted fraction and measured by UV absorbance on a Nanodrop 2000c. About this clone: The specificity of this receptor is unknown. Base qualities were left out, and no much larger clone turns up one base away.

CDR1 and CDR2 (SGHTA, FQGNSA) derive from the germline V gene. From the cysteine up to the phenylalanine, the CDR3 has a length of 15 residues. The CDR3 DNA has 45 bases and is translated from base 1. Trimming removed 5 bases from V and 7 bases from J; the gene matches leave 10 bases unexplained. Using the deep immunoSEQ assay, TCR CDR3 regions were amplified from genomic DNA by multiplex PCR. Extracted genomic DNA from each cell subset was distributed evenly across all wells of several immunoSEQ 96-well plates, and each plate was treated as a replicate. For sorted subsets, 150 to 250 ng of genomic DNA, equivalent to about 30,000 T cell genomes, went into each replicate PCR. Purified libraries were measured with a Qubit 3.0 fluorometer, size-checked on a Bioanalyzer 2100, and measured again with the KAPA Library Quantification kit. Every immunoSEQ 96-well plate was sequenced on a separate single-read 150-cycle Illumina NextSeq 550 flow cell. On the authors' methods: Because only junctional sequences without quality scores were contained in the immunoSEQ output, filtering matching that applied to full-length reads could not be performed. To assign V/J genes and CDR3, sequences were annotated using PyIR, a Python wrapper for IgBLAST v1.9, with IMGT germline references. Reads were removed for weak V/J assignments (E-value above 1e-6), missing CDR3, stop codons, out-of-frame junctions, or ambiguous translated residues. V3J clonotypes were defined as sequences sharing an identical inferred V gene, J gene, and CDR3 amino acid sequence. Percentage overlap between repertoires was calculated by dividing the number of shared unique clonotypes by the size of the smaller repertoire. Repertoire richness was assessed with RTK rarefaction, the Chao1 estimator, and Recon v2.1 estimates of unobserved clonotypes. For all TCRbeta clonotypes obtained by the gDNA method from a handful of donors, generation probabilities were computed with OLGA. Imported from immuneACCESS, the table was reduced by TCRdb to in-frame sequences with V and J called. These copies leave out some clones; in studies compared against another copy, an unresolved V gene accounts for under half, and the cause of the remainder is not known. The DNA gave D and trimming, while V, J and clone size come from that table. The sample includes about 2.1 million clones, with 80% to 95% observed a single time. The ten most abundant clones make up approximately 1.7% of the sample.

What was sequenced was naive CD8+ T cells from PBMCs. The cell subset or site label for this specimen denotes: CD45RA+CCR7+. The chain was built from TRBV7-2 and TRBJ2-2; TRBD1 agrees with 7 junctional bases. This sequence originates from a man aged 18 to 30 in good health. Some clones in this sample may be carry-over from other donors' samples. At the DNA level, the sequence is TGTGCCAGCAGCCTAATACAGGGGTTAGTCGGGGAGCTGTTTTTT. The encoded protein is CASSLIQGLVGELFF.